The sequence of this T cell receptor beta chain was determined in a study of blood T cell repertoires in COVID-19 (dated by TCRdb to about 2020). With regard to the full study: Samples from collaborators originated in the United States, Italy and Spain and spanned both the acute and convalescent phases of COVID-19. Where available, HLA class I and class II types were taken from metadata supplied by the sample provider and were not determined by assay-based typing. The material from the prospective study consisted of cDNA or gDNA derived from T cells, B-cell-depleted T cells, or PBMCs. The repertoires were released in a freely available public database intended as a resource for research on the immune response to SARS-CoV-2. The sample metadata nearly always contained a de-identified subject ID, COVID-19 status, age in years and sex. Deeply sampled blood TCRbeta repertoires from subjects exposed to, actively infected with, or recovered from COVID-19 were included in the dataset. The samples were drawn from the first 160 participants of the ongoing ImmuneRACE study and from under 1,500 subjects provided by 6 global collaborators. Summary of the overall study and its limitations: How much clinical and demographic metadata was included differed by source and by participant, and the metadata was provided uncurated.

Measured from the cysteine to the phenylalanine, the CDR3 is 15 residues long. This entry keeps only the CDR3 DNA: 45 bases, framed from base 1. The germline V gene (reference sequence) supplies CDR1 LGHDT and CDR2 YNNKEL. The V and J ends are trimmed by 1 base and 4 bases, leaving 13 bases between them. The collaborating institutions used their own protocols to collect whole blood in K2EDTA tubes. Collaborator samples were shipped for TCRbeta analysis as frozen whole blood, isolated PBMCs, or DNA extracted from either sample type. Points on this clone: What antigen it recognizes has not been identified. Within one base of it there is no much larger clone, and no base qualities were kept.

The immunoSEQ Assay, a bias-controlled multiplex PCR, was used to amplify TCRbeta CDR3 regions from genomic DNA. Per the original workflow: The number of nucleated cells in each sample was estimated by amplification of reference gene primers within the assay. To quantify the absolute abundance of each unique TCRbeta CDR3 rearrangement, sequence reads were collapsed and filtered. Productive Simpson clonality was computed per sample as the square root of Simpson's diversity index over productive rearrangements. TCRdb took over this immuneACCESS table, retaining in-frame rearrangements with V and J assigned. Such tables are incomplete; in checked studies, under half of the missing clones stem from an unresolved V gene, and the remainder is unexplained. V and J calls plus clone size are reproduced from that table; the DNA served to infer D and trimming. The sample yields about 75,000 clones; just over 85% were counted once. The leading ten clones occupy roughly 45% of the sample.

The sequence was collected from a human donor in a cohort sampled during active COVID-19. The chain is assembled from TRBV3-1 (or the pseudogene TRBV3-2) and TRBJ1-1; the best D guess is TRBD1, with 5 bases matching. The sequenced sample consisted of peripheral blood. The sequenced DNA: TGTGCCAGCAGCCAAGCGACAGCTTCAGGCACTGAAGCTTTCTTT. Translated, it reads CASSQATASGTEAFF.